Ten or more counts support the clone carrying this TCR beta chain. TCRdb reprocessed the RACE reads via MiXCR and lists one record per CDR3 protein. The sample lists roughly 380,000 distinct CDR3 sequences, more than 4.5% seen once, with approximately 2.4% in the top ten. The source of the sample is a study of human T cells and chemical hapten exposure. On the study more broadly: Alopecia universalis, totalis or areata was present in patients who were mostly female.

The time point here: pre-sensitization, week 0. Treatment denoted: therapeutic diphenylcyclopropenone sensitization with weekly scalp DPC. Each patch-test visit's blood sample preceded patch application. Whole blood, unfractionated, served as the material for total RNA extraction. This TCR derives from a woman aged 45 to 65 with alopecia areata. Some clones in this sample may be carry-over from other donors' samples. Source: whole blood, taken in connection with sensitization to the hapten diphenylcyclopropenone (DPC).

CDR3 region: CAISSAGETNYGYTF. The CDR3 DNA reads as TGTGCCATCAGTTCGGCAGGCGAAACTAACTATGGCTACACCTTC. J is TRBJ1-2 and V is TRBV10-3; no clear D gene. In germline, CDR1 is ENHRY, CDR2 SYGVKD. The CDR3 covers 15 residues. Trimming removed 5 bases at V and 0 bases at J, with 13 bases between.